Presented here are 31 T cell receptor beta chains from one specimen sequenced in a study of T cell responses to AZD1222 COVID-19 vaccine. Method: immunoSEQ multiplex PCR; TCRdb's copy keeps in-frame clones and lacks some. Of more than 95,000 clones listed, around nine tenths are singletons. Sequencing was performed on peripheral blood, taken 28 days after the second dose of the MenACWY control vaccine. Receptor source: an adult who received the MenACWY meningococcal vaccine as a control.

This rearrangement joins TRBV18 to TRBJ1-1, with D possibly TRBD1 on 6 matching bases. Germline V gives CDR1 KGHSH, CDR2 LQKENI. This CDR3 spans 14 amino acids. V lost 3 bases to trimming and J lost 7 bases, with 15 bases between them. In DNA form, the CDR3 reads TGTGCCAGCTCACCCCTTGGACAGTATGGTGAAGCTTTCTTT. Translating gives CASSPLGQYGEAFF. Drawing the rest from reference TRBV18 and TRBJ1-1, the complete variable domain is NAGVMQNPRHLVRRRGQEARLRCSPMKGHSHVYWYRQLPEEGLKFMVYLQKENIIDESGMPKERFSAEFPKEGPSILRIQQVVRGDSAAYFCASSPLGQYGEAFFGQGTRLTVV.

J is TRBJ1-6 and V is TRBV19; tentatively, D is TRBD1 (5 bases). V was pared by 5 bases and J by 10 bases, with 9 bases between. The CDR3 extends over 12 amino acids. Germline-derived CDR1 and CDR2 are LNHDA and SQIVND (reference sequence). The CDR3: CASSPRGSPLHF. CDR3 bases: TGTGCCAGTAGTCCCCGGGGGTCACCCCTCCACTTT.

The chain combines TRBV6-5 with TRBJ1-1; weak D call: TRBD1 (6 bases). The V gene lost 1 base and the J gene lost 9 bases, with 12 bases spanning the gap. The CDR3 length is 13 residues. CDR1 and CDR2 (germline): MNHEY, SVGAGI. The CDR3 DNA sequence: TGTGCCAGCAGTTACTATTTGACAGGTAAAGCTTTCTTT. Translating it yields CASSYYLTGKAFF.

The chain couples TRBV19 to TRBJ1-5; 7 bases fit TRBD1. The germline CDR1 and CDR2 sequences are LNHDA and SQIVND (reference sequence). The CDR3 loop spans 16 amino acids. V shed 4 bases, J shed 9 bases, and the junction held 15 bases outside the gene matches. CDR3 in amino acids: CASSTRQGAGNRPQHF. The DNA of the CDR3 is TGTGCCAGTAGTACTCGACAGGGAGCCGGCAATAGGCCCCAGCATTTT.

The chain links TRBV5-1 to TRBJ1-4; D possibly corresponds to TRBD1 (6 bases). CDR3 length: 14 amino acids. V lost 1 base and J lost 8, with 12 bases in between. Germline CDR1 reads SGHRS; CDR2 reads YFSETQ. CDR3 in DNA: TGCGCCAGCAGCTTGCTGAACAGGGAGGAAAAACTGTTTTTT. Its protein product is CASSLLNREEKLFF.

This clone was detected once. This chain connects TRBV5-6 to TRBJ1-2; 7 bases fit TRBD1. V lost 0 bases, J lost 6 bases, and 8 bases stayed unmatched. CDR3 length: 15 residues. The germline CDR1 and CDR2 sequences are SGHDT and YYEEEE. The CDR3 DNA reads TGTGCCAGCAGCTTGGTAGACAGGGCGTTCAATGGCTACACCTTC. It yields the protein CASSLVDRAFNGYTF.

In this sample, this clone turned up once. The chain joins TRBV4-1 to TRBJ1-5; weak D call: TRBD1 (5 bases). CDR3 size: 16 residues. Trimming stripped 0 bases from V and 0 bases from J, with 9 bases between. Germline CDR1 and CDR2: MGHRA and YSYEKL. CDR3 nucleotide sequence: TGCGCCAGCAGCCAAGATGGCAGGGCTAGCAATCAGCCCCAGCATTTT. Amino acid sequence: CASSQDGRASNQPQHF.

In nucleotides, the CDR3 is TGTGCCAGCACAGTCGGGGGGGGGAACACTGAAGCTTTCTTT. It encodes CASTVGGGNTEAFF. The chain links TRBV6-1 to TRBJ1-1, with D tentatively TRBD1 (5 bases). V was trimmed by 7 bases and J by 1 base, leaving 13 bases between them. This CDR3 contains 14 residues. Germline V gene sequence: CDR1 MNHNS, CDR2 SASEGT.

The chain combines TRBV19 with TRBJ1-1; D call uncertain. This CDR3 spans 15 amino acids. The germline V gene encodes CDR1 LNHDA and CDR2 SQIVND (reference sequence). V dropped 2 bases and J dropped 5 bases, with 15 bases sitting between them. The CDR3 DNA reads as TGTGCCAGTAGTATACAGGCAGGTGGGAAAACTGAAGCTTTCTTT. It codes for CASSIQAGGKTEAFF.

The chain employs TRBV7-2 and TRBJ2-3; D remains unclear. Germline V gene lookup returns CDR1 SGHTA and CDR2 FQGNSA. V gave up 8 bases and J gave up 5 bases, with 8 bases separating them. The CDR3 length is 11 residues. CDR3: CASGPKDTQYF. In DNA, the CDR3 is TGTGCCAGCGGGCCGAAAGATACGCAGTATTTT.

The CDR3: CAISDQTGRGSYEQYF. The CDR3 nucleotides read TGTGCCATCAGTGACCAAACAGGGCGCGGCTCCTACGAGCAGTACTTC. The chain combines TRBV10-3 with TRBJ2-7; maybe TRBD1 (6 bases). The CDR3 has 16 residues. Germline CDR1 reads ENHRY; CDR2 reads SYGVKD. V lost 3 bases, J lost 0 bases, and 15 bases lay in between.

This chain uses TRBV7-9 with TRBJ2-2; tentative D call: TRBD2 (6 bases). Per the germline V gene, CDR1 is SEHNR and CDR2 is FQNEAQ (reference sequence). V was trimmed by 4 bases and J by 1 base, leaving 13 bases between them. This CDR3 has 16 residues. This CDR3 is CASSSAKGGNTGELFF. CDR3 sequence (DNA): TGTGCCAGCAGCTCCGCTAAGGGAGGGAACACCGGGGAGCTGTTTTTT.

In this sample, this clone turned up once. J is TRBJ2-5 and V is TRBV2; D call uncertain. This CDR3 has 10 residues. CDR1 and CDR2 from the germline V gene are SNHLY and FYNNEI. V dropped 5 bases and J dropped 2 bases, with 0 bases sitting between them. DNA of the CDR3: TGTGCCAGCAGTCAAGAGACCCAGTACTTC. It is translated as CASSQETQYF.

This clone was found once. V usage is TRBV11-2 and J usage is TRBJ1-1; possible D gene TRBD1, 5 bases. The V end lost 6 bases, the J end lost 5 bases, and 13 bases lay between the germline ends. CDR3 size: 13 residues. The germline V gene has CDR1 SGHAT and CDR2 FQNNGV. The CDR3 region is CASRRGGGTEAFF. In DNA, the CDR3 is TGTGCCAGCAGGCGTGGGGGAGGGACTGAAGCTTTCTTT.

The CDR3 DNA follows: TGTGCCAGCAGTTCGGGTTCGAGGGCCAACGTCCTGACTTTC. This encodes CASSSGSRANVLTF. The rearrangement joins TRBV28 to TRBJ2-6; D is ambiguous. V dropped 4 bases and J dropped 5 bases, with 9 bases sitting between them. Germline V gene sequence: CDR1 MDHEN, CDR2 SYDVKM. CDR3 length: 14 amino acids.

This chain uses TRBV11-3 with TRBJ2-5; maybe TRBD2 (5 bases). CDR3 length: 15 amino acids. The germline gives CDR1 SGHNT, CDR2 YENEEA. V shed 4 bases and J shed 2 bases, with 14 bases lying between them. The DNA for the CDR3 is TGTGCCAGCAGCTACGTAGGAGGACCACAAGAGACCCAGTACTTC. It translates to CASSYVGGPQETQYF.

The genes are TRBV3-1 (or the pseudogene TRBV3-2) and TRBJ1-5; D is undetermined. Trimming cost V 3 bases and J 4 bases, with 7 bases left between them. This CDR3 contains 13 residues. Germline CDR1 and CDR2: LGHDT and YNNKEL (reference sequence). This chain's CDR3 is CASSQMMNQPQHF. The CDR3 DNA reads TGTGCCAGCAGCCAGATGATGAATCAGCCCCAGCATTTT.

CDR3: CASTSGHSGNTIYF. CDR3 bases: TGTGCCAGCACCTCAGGGCACTCTGGAAACACCATATATTTT. V usage is TRBV6-5 and J usage is TRBJ1-3; D perhaps matches TRBD1 (5 bases). Germline V CDR1 and CDR2: MNHEY, SVGAGI. This CDR3 has 14 amino acids. Trimming stripped 7 bases from V and 0 bases from J, with 10 bases between.

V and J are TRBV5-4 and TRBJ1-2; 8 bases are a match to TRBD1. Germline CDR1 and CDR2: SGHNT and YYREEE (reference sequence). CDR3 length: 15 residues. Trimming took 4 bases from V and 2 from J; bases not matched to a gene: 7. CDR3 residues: CASSQLDRVNYGYTF. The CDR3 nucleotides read TGTGCCAGCAGCCAACTGGACAGGGTGAACTATGGCTACACCTTC. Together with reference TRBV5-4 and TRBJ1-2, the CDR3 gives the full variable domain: ETGVTQSPTHLIKTRGQQVTLRCSSQSGHNTVSWYQQALGQGPQFIFQYYREEENGRGNFPPRFSGLQFPNYSSELNVNALELDDSALYLCASSQLDRVNYGYTFGSGTRLTVV.

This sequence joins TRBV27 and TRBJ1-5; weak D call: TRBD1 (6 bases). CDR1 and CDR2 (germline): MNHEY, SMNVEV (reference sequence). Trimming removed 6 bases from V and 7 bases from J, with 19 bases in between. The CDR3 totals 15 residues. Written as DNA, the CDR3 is TGTGCCAGCAGCCAACAGGGCCCGAGGGTCCAGCCCCAGCATTTT. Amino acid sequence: CASSQQGPRVQPQHF.

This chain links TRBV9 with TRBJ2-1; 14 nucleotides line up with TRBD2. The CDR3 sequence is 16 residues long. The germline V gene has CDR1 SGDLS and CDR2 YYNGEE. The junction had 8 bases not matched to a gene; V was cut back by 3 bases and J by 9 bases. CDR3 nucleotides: TGTGCCAGCAGCGGGGGACTAGCGGGGGTTCTTGGTGAGCAGTTCTTC. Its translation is CASSGGLAGVLGEQFF.

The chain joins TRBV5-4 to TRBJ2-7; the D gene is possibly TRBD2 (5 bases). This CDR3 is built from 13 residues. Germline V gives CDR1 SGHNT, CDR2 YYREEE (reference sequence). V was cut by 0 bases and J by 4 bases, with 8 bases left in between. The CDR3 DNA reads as TGTGCCAGCAGCTTGGAGCGGAGTTACGAGCAGTACTTC. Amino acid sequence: CASSLERSYEQYF.

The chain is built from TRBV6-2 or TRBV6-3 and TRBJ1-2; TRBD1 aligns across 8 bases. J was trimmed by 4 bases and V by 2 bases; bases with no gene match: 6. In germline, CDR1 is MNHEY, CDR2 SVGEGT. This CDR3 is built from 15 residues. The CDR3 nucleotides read TGTGCCAGCAGTTACGTAGCAGGGGGCAGCTATGGCTACACCTTC. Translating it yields CASSYVAGGSYGYTF.

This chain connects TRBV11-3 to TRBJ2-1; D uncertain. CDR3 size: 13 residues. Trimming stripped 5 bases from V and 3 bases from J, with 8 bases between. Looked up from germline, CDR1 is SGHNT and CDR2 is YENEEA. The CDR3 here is CASSHHSYNEQFF. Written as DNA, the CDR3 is TGTGCCAGCAGCCACCACAGCTACAATGAGCAGTTCTTC. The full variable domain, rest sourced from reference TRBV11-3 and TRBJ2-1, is EAGVVQSPRYKIIEKKQPVAFWCNPISGHNTLYWYLQNLGQGPELLIRYENEEAVDDSQLPKDRFSAERLKGVDSTLKIQPAELGDSAVYLCASSHHSYNEQFFGPGTRLTVL.

The CDR3 coding sequence is TGTGCCAGCAGTTTGGCCGGGAGCAATCAGCCCCAGCATTTT. Residues: CASSLAGSNQPQHF. The V call is TRBV28, the J call TRBJ1-5; no definite D call. The CDR3 loop spans 14 amino acids. Germline-derived CDR1 and CDR2 are MDHEN and SYDVKM. Trimming cost V 3 bases and J 1 base, with 7 bases left between them.

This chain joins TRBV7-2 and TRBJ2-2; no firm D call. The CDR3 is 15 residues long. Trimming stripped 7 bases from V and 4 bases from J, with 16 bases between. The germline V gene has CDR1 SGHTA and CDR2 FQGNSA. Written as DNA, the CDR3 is TGTGCCAGCACTCAGTCCCCTCTGTCCACCGGGGAGCTGTTTTTT. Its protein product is CASTQSPLSTGELFF.

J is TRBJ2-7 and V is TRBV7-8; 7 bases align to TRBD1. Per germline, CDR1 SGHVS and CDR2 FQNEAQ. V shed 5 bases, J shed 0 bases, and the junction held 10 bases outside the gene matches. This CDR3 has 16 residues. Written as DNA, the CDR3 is TGTGCCAGCAGCCGCCGGGCACAGGGGACCTCCTACGAGCAGTACTTC. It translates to CASSRRAQGTSYEQYF. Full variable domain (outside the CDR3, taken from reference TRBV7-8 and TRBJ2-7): GAGVSQSPRYKVAKRGQDVALRCDPISGHVSLFWYQQALGQGPEFLTYFQNEAQLDKSGLPSDRFFAERPEGSVSTLKIQRTQQEDSAVYLCASSRRAQGTSYEQYFGPGTRLTVT.

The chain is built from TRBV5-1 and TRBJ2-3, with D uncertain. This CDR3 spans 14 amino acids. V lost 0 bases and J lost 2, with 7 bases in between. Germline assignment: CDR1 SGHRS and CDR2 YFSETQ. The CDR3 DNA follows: TGCGCCAGCAGCTTGGGAGCCCCCACAGATACGCAGTATTTT. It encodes CASSLGAPTDTQYF.

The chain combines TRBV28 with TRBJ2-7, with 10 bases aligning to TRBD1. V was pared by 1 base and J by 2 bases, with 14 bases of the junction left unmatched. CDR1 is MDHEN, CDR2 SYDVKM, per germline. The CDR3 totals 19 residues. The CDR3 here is CASSLSRLEGTGDPYEQYF. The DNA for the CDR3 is TGTGCCAGCAGTTTATCAAGGCTAGAAGGGACAGGGGATCCCTACGAGCAGTACTTC.

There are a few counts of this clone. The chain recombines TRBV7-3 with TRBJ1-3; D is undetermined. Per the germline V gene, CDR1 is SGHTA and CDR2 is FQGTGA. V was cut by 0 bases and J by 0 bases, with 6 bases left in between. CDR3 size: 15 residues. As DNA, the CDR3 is TGTGCCAGCAGCTTAACAACAGACTCTGGAAACACCATATATTTT. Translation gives CASSLTTDSGNTIYF.

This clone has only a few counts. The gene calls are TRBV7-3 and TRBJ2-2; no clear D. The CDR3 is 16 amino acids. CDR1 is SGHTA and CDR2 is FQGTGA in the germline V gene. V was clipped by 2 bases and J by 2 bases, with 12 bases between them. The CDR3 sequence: CASSLERLDNTGELFF. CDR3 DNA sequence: TGTGCCAGCAGCTTAGAGCGTCTCGATAACACCGGGGAGCTGTTTTTT.